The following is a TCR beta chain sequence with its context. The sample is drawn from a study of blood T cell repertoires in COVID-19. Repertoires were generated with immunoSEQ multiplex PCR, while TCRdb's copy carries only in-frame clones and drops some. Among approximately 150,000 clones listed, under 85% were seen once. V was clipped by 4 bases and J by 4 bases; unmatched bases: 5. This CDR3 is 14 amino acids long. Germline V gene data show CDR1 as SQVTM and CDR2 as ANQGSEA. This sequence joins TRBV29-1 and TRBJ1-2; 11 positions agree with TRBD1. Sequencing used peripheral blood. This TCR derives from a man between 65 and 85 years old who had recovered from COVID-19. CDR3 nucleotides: TGCAGCGTTGGGACAGGGGGCCAGGGCTATGGCTACACCTTC. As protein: CSVGTGGQGYGYTF.